This T cell receptor (beta chain) was found in a study of control samples from healthy donors and cancer patients. Germline V gene sequence: CDR1 SQVTM, CDR2 ANQGSEA. The V gene lost 0 bases and the J gene lost 4 bases, with 5 bases spanning the gap. The CDR3 loop spans 12 amino acids. This clone occurred a few times. The method was immunoSEQ multiplex PCR; TCRdb's version includes in-frame clones alone and lacks a portion of them. Of around 130,000 clones in the sample, roughly 90% are singletons; the top ten hold almost 40%. This TCR derives from a man between 50 and 59 years old in good health. The rearrangement uses TRBV29-1 and TRBJ2-3, with unresolved D. Sample: blood. The DNA of the CDR3 is TGCAGCGTTGAAGATGGGGCAGATACGCAGTATTTT. Its translation: CSVEDGADTQYF.